The present TCR beta chain was sequenced within a study of shared clonotypes between healthy human individuals. Background on the study: The cohort had two women and a few men, ages 18 to 49. CD4 naive and CD4 memory each took three plates per donor, while CD8 naive took two and CD8 memory one.

Assay execution proceeded at the deep level. Using approximately 190 ng DNA, tens of thousands of T cell genomes, the sorted-subset replicate PCRs were run. Here immunoSEQ multiplex PCR was the method, and the copy in TCRdb shows in-frame clones only, minus some. The data show some 2,100,000 clones, 93% seen once. CD8 cells regarded as naive lacked CD45RO, were positively chosen for CCR7, and omitted terminally differentiated effector memory CD45RA+ cells. Between the trimmed V and J ends, which lost 4 bases and 2 bases, there was a span of 13 bases. CDR1 is PRHDT and CDR2 is FYEKMQ in the germline V gene (reference sequence). The CDR3 has 15 amino acids.

The V gene is TRBV13, the J gene TRBJ2-3, with TRBD2 as a possible D gene (6 bases). This sequence originates from a man aged 18-30 years in good health. Some clones in this sample may be carry-over from other donors' samples. Sample: naive CD8+ T cells from PBMCs. As DNA, the CDR3 is TGTGCCAGCAGCTCTCGGGACTCCTTCACAGATACGCAGTATTTT. It specifies CASSSRDSFTDTQYF.